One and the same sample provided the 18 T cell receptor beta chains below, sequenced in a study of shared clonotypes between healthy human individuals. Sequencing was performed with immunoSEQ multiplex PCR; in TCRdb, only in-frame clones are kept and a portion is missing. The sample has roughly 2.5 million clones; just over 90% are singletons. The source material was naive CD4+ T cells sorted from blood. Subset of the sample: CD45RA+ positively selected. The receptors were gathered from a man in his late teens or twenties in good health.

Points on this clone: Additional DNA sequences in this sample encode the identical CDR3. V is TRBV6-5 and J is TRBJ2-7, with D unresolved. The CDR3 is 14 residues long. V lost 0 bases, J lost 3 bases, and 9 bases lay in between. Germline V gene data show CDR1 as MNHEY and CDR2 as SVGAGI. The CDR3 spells CASSYSTSSYEQYF. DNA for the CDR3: TGTGCCAGCAGTTACTCGACGTCCAGCTACGAGCAGTACTTC.

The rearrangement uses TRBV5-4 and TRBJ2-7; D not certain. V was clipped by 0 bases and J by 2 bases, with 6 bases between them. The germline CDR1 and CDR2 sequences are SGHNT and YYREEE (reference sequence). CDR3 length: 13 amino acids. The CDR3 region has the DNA TGTGCCAGCAGCTTGGGCAGGACCTACGAGCAGTACTTC. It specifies CASSLGRTYEQYF.

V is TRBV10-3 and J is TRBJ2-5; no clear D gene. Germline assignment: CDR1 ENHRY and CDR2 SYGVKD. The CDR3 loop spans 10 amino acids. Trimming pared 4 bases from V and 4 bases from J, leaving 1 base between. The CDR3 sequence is CAISGETQYF. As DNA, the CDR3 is TGTGCCATCAGTGGAGAGACCCAGTACTTC.

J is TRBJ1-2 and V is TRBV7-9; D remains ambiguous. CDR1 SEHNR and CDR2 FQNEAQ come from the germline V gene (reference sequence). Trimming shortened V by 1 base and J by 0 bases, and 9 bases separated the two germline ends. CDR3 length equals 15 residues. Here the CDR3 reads CASSLEYSPNYGYTF. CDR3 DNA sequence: TGTGCCAGCAGCTTAGAATACAGCCCTAACTATGGCTACACCTTC.

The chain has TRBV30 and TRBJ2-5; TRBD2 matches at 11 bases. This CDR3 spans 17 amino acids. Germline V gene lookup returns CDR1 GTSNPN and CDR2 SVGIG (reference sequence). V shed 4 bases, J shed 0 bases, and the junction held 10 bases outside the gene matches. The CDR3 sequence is CAWTTGTSGMYQETQYF. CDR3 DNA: TGTGCCTGGACCACTGGGACTAGCGGAATGTACCAAGAGACCCAGTACTTC.

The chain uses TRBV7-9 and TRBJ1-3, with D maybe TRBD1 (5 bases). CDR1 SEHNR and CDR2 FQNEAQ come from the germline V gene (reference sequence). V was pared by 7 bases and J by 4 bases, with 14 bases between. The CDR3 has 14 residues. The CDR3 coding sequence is TGTGCCAGCACCCCTTTTGGGGCCGGAAACACCATATATTTT. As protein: CASTPFGAGNTIYF.

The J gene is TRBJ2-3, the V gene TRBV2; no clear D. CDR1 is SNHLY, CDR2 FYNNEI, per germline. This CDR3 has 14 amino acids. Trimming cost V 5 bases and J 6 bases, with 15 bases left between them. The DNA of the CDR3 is TGTGCCAGCAGTCTCCCCCCCGTCGGGGATACGCAGTATTTT. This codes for CASSLPPVGDTQYF.

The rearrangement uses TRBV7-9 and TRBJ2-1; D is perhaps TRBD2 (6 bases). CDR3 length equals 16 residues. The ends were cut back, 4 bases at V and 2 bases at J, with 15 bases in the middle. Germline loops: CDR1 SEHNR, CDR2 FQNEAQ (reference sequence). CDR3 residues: CASSSAGSGTYNEQFF. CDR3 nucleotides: TGTGCCAGCAGCTCCGCGGGGTCTGGGACCTACAATGAGCAGTTCTTC.

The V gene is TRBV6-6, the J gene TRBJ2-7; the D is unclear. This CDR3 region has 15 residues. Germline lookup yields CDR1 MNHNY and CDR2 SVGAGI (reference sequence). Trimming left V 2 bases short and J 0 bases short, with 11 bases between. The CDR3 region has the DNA TGTGCCAGCAGTTACCGTTTCGTCAACTCCTACGAGCAGTACTTC. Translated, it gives CASSYRFVNSYEQYF.

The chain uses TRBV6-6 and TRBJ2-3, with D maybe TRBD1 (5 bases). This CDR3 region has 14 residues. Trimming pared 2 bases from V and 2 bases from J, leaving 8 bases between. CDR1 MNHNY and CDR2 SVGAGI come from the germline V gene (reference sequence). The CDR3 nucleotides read TGTGCCAGCAGTTACGGGGCGTACACAGATACGCAGTATTTT. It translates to CASSYGAYTDTQYF.

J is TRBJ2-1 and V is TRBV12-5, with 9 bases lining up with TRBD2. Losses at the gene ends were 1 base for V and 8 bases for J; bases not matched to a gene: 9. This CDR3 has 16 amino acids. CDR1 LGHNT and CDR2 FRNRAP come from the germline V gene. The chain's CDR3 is CASGLGSGSSIDEQFF. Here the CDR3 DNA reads TGTGCTAGTGGTTTGGGTAGCGGGAGTTCAATAGATGAGCAGTTCTTC.

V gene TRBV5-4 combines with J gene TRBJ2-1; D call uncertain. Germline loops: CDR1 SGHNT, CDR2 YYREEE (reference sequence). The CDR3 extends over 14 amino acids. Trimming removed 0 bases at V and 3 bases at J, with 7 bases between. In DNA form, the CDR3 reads TGTGCCAGCAGCTTGGGGCAGGTCTACAATGAGCAGTTCTTC. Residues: CASSLGQVYNEQFF.

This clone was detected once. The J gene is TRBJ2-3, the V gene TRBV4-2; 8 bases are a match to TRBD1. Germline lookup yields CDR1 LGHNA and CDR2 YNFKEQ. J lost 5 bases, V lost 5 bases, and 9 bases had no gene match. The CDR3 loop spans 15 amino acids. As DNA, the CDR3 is TGTGCCAGCAGCGGACAGGGCTCTGGGGGAGATACGCAGTATTTT. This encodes CASSGQGSGGDTQYF.

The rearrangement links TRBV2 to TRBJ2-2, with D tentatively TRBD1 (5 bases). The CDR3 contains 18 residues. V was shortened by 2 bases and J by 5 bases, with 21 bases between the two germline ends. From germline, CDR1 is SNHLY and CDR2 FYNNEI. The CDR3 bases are TGTGCCAGCAGTGAACCCGACAGACCAAAAGGGGCAACCGGGGAGCTGTTTTTT. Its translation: CASSEPDRPKGATGELFF.

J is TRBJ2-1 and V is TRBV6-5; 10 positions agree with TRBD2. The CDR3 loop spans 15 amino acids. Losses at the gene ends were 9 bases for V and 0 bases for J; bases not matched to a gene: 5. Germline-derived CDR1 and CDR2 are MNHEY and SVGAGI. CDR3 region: CASGASGSSYNEQFF. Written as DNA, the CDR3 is TGTGCCAGTGGGGCTAGCGGGAGCTCCTACAATGAGCAGTTCTTC.

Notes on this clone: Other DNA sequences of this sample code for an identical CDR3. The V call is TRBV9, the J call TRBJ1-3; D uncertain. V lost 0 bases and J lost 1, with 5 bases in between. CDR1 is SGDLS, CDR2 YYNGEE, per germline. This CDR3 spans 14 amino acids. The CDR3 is CASSVDGSGNTIYF. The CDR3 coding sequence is TGTGCCAGCAGCGTAGATGGGTCTGGAAACACCATATATTTT.

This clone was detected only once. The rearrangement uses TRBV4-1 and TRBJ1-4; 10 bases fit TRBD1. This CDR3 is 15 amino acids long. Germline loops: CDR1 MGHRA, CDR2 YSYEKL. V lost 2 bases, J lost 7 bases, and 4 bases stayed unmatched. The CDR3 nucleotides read TGCGCCAGCAGCCAAACTGACAGGGGGCTTGAAAAACTGTTTTTT. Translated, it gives CASSQTDRGLEKLFF.

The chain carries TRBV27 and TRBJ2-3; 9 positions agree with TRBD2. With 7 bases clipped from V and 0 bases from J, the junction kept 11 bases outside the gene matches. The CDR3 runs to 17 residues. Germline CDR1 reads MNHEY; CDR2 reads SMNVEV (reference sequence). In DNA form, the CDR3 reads TGTGCCAGCATCGCGCGGCGGGGGGGCACCAGCACAGATACGCAGTATTTT. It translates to CASIARRGGTSTDTQYF.